The sequence of this T cell receptor beta chain was determined in a study of blood T cell repertoires in COVID-19. Study background: Whether acute or convalescent, the COVID-19 samples came from the United States, Italy and Spain. PBMCs, B-cell-depleted T cells, or T cells were the source of the cDNA or gDNA that made up the material.

Clones were sequenced by immunoSEQ multiplex PCR, and TCRdb holds only the in-frame ones, with some missing. The sample holds around 100,000 clones; around 80% are singletons and the top ten take approximately 24%. The germline V gene has CDR1 SNHLY and CDR2 FYNNEI. V dropped 6 bases and J dropped 0 bases, with 9 bases sitting between them. This CDR3 has 14 amino acids. Comments on this clone: This CDR3 is also generated by other DNA sequences in the sample.

Specimen: peripheral blood. The chain uses TRBV2 and TRBJ2-1, with D possibly TRBD1 on 6 matching bases. The receptor was derived from a human donor in a cohort sampled during active COVID-19. The CDR3 region has the DNA TGTGCCAGCAGAACAGGGAGCTCCTACAATGAGCAGTTCTTC. It translates to CASRTGSSYNEQFF.